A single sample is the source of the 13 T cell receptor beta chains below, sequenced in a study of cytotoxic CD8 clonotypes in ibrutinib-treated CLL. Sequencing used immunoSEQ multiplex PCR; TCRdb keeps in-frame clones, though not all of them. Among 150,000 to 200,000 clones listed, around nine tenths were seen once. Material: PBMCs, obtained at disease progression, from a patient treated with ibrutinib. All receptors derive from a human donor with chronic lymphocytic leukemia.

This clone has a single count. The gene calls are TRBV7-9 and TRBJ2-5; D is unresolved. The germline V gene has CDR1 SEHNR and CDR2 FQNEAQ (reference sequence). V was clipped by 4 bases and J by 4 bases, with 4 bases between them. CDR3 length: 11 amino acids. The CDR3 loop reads CASSSTETQYF. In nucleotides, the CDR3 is TGTGCCAGCAGCTCCACAGAGACCCAGTACTTC.

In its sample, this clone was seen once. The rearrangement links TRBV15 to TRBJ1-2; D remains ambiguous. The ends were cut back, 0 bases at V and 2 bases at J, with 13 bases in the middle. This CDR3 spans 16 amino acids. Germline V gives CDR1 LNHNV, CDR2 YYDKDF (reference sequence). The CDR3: CATSREKYSQNYGYTF. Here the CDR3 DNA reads TGTGCCACCAGCAGAGAAAAATACTCACAGAACTATGGCTACACCTTC. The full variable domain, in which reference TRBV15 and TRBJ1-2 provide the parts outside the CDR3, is DAMVIQNPRYQVTQFGKPVTLSCSQTLNHNVMYWYQQKSSQAPKLLFHYYDKDFNNEADTPDNFQSRRPNTSFCFLDIRSPGLGDTAMYLCATSREKYSQNYGYTFGSGTRLTVV.

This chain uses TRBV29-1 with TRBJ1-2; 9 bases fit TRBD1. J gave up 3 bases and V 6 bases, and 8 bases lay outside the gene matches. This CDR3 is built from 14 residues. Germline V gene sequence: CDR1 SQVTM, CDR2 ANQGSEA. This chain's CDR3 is CSVGGTGGDYGYTF. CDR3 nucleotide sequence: TGCAGCGTGGGGGGAACAGGGGGCGACTATGGCTACACCTTC.

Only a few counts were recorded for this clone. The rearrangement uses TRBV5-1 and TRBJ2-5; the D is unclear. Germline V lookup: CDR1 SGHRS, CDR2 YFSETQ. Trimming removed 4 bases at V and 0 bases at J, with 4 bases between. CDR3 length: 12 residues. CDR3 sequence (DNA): TGCGCCAGCAGCCGGGACCAAGAGACCCAGTACTTC. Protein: CASSRDQETQYF.

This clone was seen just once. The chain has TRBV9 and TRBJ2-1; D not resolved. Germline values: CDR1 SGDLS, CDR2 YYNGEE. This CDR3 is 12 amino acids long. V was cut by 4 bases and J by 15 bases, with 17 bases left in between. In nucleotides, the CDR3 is TGTGCCAGCAGCACCAGCAACGGGTTGTCGTTCTTC. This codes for CASSTSNGLSFF.

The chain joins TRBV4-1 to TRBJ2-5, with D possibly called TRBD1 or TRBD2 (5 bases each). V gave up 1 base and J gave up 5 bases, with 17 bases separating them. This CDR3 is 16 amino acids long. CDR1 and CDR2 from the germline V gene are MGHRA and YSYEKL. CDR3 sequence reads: CASSQGRVGAGETQYF. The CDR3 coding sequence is TGCGCCAGCAGCCAAGGGCGGGTCGGGGCCGGGGAGACCCAGTACTTC.

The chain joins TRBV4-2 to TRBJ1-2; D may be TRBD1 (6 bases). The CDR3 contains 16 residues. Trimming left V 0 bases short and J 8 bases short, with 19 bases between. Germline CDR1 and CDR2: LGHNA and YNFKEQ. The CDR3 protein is CASSQDGRRGATGYTF. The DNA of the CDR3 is TGTGCCAGCAGCCAAGATGGACGACGGGGGGCGACCGGCTACACCTTC.

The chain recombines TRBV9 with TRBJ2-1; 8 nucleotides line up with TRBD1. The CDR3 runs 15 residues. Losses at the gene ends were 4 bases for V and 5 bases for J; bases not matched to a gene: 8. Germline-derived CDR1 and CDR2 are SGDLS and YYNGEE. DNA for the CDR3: TGTGCCAGCAGCCTCCCGGGACAGGACAACAATGAGCAGTTCTTC. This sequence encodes CASSLPGQDNNEQFF.

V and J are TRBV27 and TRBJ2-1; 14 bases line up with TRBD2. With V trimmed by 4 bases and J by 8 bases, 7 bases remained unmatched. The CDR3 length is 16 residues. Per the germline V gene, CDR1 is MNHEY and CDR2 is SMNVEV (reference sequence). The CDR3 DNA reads TGTGCCAGCAGTTCTGGGACTAGCGGGAGTTTGTATGAGCAGTTCTTC. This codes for CASSSGTSGSLYEQFF.

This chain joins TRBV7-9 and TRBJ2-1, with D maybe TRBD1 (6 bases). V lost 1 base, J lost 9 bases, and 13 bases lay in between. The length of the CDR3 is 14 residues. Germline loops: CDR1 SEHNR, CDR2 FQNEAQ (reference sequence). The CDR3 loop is CASSLVGQVTEQFF. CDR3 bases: TGTGCCAGCAGCTTAGTGGGACAAGTAACTGAGCAGTTCTTC.

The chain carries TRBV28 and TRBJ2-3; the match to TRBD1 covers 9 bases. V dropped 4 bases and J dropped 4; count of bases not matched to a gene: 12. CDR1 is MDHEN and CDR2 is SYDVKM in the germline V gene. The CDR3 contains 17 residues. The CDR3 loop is CASSSAIPGQGPDTQYF. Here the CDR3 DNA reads TGTGCCAGCAGTTCCGCTATTCCGGGACAGGGCCCAGATACGCAGTATTTT.

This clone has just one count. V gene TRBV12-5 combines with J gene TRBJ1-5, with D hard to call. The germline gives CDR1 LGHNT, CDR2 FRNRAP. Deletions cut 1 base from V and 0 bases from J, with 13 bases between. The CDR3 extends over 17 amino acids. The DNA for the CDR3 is TGTGCTAGTGGTTTGGGAGTGACGGTATATAGCAATCAGCCCCAGCATTTT. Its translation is CASGLGVTVYSNQPQHF. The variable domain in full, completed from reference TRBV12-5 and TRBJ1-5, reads DARVTQTPRHKVTEMGQEVTMRCQPILGHNTVFWYRQTMMQGLELLAYFRNRAPLDDSGMPKDRFSAEMPDATLATLKIQPSEPRDSAVYFCASGLGVTVYSNQPQHFGDGTRLSIL.

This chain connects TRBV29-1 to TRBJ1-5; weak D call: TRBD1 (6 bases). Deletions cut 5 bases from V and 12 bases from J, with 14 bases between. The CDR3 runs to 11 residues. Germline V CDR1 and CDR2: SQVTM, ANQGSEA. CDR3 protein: CSVQIGQFQHF. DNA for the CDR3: TGCAGCGTTCAAATCGGACAGTTCCAGCATTTT.